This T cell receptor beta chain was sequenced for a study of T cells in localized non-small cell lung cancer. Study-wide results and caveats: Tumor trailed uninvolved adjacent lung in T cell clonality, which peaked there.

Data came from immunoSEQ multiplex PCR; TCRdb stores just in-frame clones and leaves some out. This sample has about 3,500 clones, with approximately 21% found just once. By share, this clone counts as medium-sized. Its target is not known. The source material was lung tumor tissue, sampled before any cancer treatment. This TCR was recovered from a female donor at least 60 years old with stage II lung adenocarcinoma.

Written as DNA, the CDR3 is TGTGCCTGGGCCCGACAGGGTGGAACTGAAGCTTTCTTT. It translates to CAWARQGGTEAFF. This rearrangement joins TRBV30 to TRBJ1-1; 7 bases line up with TRBD1. V lost 5 bases to trimming and J lost 5 bases; unmatched junction nucleotides: 8. CDR3 length: 13 amino acids. CDR1 and CDR2 from the germline V gene are GTSNPN and SVGIG (reference sequence). Full variable domain (missing parts from reference TRBV30 and TRBJ1-1): SQTIHQWPATLVQPVGSPLSLECTVEGTSNPNLYWYRQAAGRGLQLLFYSVGIGQISSEVPQNLSASRPQDRQFILSSKKLLLSDSGFYLCAWARQGGTEAFFGQGTRLTVV.